The rows below give T cell receptor beta chains drawn from one sample of a study of blood T cells in healthy people across ages. TCRdb redid the calling of the 5' RACE reads with MiXCR, one entry per CDR3 protein. The sample lists some 1 million distinct CDR3 sequences; 35% to 55% were seen once. Sequencing was done on a sample of blood. The receptors were gathered from a woman aged 60-75 years in good health. Each CDR3 is given with its conserved first and last residue. A D gene is named only where the DNA matches it firmly.

CAWSGTVRAYEQYF - TRBJ2-7 TRBV30
CASSLGTSGGAGNEQFF TRBD2 TRBJ2-1 TRBV4-1
CASSTPTGANNEQFF TRBD1 TRBJ2-1 TRBV11-1
CSANPDRGGTYEQYF TRBD1 TRBJ2-7 TRBV20-1
CASSSESGSPNEQFF TRBD2 TRBJ2-1 TRBV27
CASRLGVQVQLNYEQYF - TRBJ2-7 TRBV21-1
CASSWGLVGPSYEQYF TRBD2 TRBJ2-7 TRBV5-1
CASSDPGQGASGELFF TRBD1 TRBJ2-2 TRBV6-1
CASSWMLGDSSYNEQFF - TRBJ2-1 TRBV7-9
CASSKDPPAPTDTQYF - TRBJ2-3 TRBV5-4
CSARELLAGLYNEQFF TRBD2 TRBJ2-1 TRBV20-1
CASSPSTYGYTF - TRBJ1-2 TRBV2
CSASRSSGIGGEQFF TRBD2 TRBJ2-1 TRBV20-1
CASSERHEQYF - - TRBV5-1
CASSFSAYEQYF - TRBJ2-7 TRBV7-9
CASSEPPEGTRYEQYF - TRBJ2-7 TRBV6-1
CASSDSTLAGSKDEQFF TRBD2 TRBJ2-1 TRBV2
CASSQDQLAGVLGEQFF TRBD2 TRBJ2-1 TRBV3-1
CSVGSRVNEKLFF - TRBJ1-4 TRBV29-1
CASSVAGDGETQYF - TRBJ2-5 TRBV5-1
CASSYNRAFSYEQYF - TRBJ2-7 TRBV6-7
CASRGPYRFSSTDTQYF - TRBJ2-3 TRBV6-1
CASSLESGTLGTDTQYF - TRBJ2-3 TRBV5-1
CSATGLKYNEQYF - TRBJ2-7 TRBV20-1
CASSVTGDNEKLFF TRBD1 TRBJ1-4 TRBV9
CASSHLQGHYGYTF - TRBJ1-2 TRBV3-1
CASSPTGKVTDTQYF - TRBJ2-3 TRBV5-1
CASSSLDRGPRGEVFF TRBD1 TRBJ1-1 TRBV27
CASSEASLAGVNEQFF TRBD2 TRBJ2-1 TRBV6-1
CASRKTATQYF - TRBJ2-3 TRBV12-3/TRBV12-4
CASGRDTFYEQYF - TRBJ2-7 TRBV28
CASSPRQEQETQYF - TRBJ2-5 TRBV4-1
CASSRDRGTANVLTF TRBD1 TRBJ2-6 TRBV2
CASSQAAGGEISNQPQHF TRBD1 TRBJ1-5 TRBV13
CSASPFGDTQYF - TRBJ2-3 TRBV20-1
CSARDRVGQETQYF - TRBJ2-5 TRBV20-1
CSARAGTGLNEQFF TRBD1 TRBJ2-1 TRBV20-1
CATSRGLGTGTTGGSYNEQFF TRBD1 TRBJ2-1 TRBV15
CASSNLQGAAGIQYF TRBD1 TRBJ2-4 TRBV6-6
CASSVRSVGSGSSYNEQFF - TRBJ2-1 TRBV9
CASSLRRPGEDQPQHF - TRBJ1-5 TRBV27
CASSPGTRRTDEQYF TRBD2 TRBJ2-5 TRBV7-9
CSARQTGYLSEQYF - TRBJ2-4 TRBV20-1
CASRGAYGCTF - TRBJ1-2 TRBV12-5
CASSLFGPQGIQYF - TRBJ2-4 TRBV27
CSARRTTLSTDTQYF - TRBJ2-3 TRBV20-1
CASSIAGGPYNEQFF TRBD2 TRBJ2-1 TRBV5-1
CASSVDYSDTQYF - TRBJ2-3 TRBV7-2